The rows below give T cell receptor beta chains drawn from one sample of a study of T-cell reconstitution after alpha-beta-depleted transplantation in children. MiXCR was run by TCRdb on the PCR reads, yielding one entry per CDR3 protein. The repertoire holds 450,000 to 600,000 distinct CDR3 sequences, with 13% as singletons. The sample was PBMCs, mostly from graft donor cells, taken 360 days after TCRalphabeta/CD19-depleted stem cell transplant. Receptor source: a male patient younger than 18 who had a stem cell transplant for acute myeloid leukemia, so the T cells may come from the graft donor. The CDR3 runs from the conserved cysteine through the conserved F or W. The order of the fields is V gene, clone size, D gene, J gene, CDR3 DNA, CDR3 protein. D genes are given only for firm matches. For some rows the clone size is stated as once, few or many, or as a class when expanded; others skip it.

TRBV18	few	NA	TRBJ2-7	TGTGCCAGCTCTCCCTTACAGGATACCTACGAGCAGTACTTC	CASSPLQDTYEQYF
TRBV21-1	few	NA	TRBJ2-3	TGTGCCAGCAGCAAAGCATCTCTCCTTAGCACAGATACGCAGTATTTT	CASSKASLLSTDTQYF
TRBV30	many	NA	TRBJ2-7	TGTGCCTGGAGTCTTCCTTGGACACCCGGTCGCCACGAGCAGTACTTC	CAWSLPWTPGRHEQYF
TRBV29-1	few	TRBD2	TRBJ2-2	TGCAGCGCGGGACTAGCCTTATCCACCGGGGAGCTGTTTTTT	CSAGLALSTGELFF
TRBV18	NA	NA	TRBJ2-3	TGTGCCAGCTCCCCTGACCGGAATACAGATACGCAGTATTTT	CASSPDRNTDTQYF
TRBV18	NA	TRBD1	TRBJ2-3	TGTGCCAGCTCACCACAGACAGGGTTGCAGTATTTT	CASSPQTGLQYF
TRBV4-3	few	NA	TRBJ2-2	TGCGCCAGCAGCCAAGTCGGGGGCTACACCGGGGAGCTGTTTTTT	CASSQVGGYTGELFF
TRBV11-2	few	NA	TRBJ2-7	TGTGCCAGCAGCTTAGTTGTCGGAACCTCCTACGAGCAGTACTTC	CASSLVVGTSYEQYF
TRBV27	NA	TRBD2	TRBJ2-7	TGTGCCAGCAGTGGGACTAGCGGGAGGGCCGGGTACGAGCAGTACTTC	CASSGTSGRAGYEQYF
TRBV7-3	NA	TRBD2	TRBJ2-1	TGTGCCAGCAGCCCCACCCTAGGCAGGGATAGGCTAGCGGTCCACAATGAGCAGTTCTTC	CASSPTLGRDRLAVHNEQFF
TRBV10-3	few	TRBD2	TRBJ2-5	TGTGCCATCAGGGGACTAGCGGGAGAGACCCAGTACTTC	CAIRGLAGETQYF
TRBV29-1	many	TRBD1	TRBJ2-5	TGCAGCGTTGAACGGACAGGGGTCTACCAAGAGACCCAGTACTTC	CSVERTGVYQETQYF
TRBV12-3/TRBV12-4	few	NA	TRBJ1-5	TGTGCCAGCAGTTTAAGGGCTAGCAATCAGCCCCAGCATTTT	CASSLRASNQPQHF
TRBV6-2/TRBV6-3	few	NA	TRBJ1-5	TGTGCCAGCAGAGACCTTACCGGTCAGCCCCAGCATTTT	CASRDLTGQPQHF
TRBV2	many	TRBD1	TRBJ2-7	TGTGCCAGAACAGGGGGTTCTCCCTACGAGCAGTACTTC	CARTGGSPYEQYF
TRBV29-1	few	TRBD2	TRBJ2-3	TGCAGCGCGGGGGGACTTCTCACAGATACGCAGTATTTT	CSAGGLLTDTQYF